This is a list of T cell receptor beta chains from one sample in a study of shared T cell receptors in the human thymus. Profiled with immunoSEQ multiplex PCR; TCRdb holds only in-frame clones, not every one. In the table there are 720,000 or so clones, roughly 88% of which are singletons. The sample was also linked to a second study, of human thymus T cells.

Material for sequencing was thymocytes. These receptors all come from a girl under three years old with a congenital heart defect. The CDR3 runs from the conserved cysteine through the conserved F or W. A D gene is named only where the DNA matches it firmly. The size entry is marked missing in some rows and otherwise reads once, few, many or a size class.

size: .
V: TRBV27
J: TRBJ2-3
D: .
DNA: TGTGCCAGCAGTTTAGGCCCCGGGGGGCAGGGGTTAGCAGATACGCAGTATTTT
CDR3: CASSLGPGGQGLADTQYF

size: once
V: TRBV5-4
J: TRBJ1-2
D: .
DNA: TGTGCCAGCAGCTTGGAGGGGACAATTCTTCCTGGAGGCTACACCTTC
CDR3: CASSLEGTILPGGYTF

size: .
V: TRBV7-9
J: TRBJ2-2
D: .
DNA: TGTGCCAGCAGCTCGGACAGGGAGGGCGGGGAGCTGTTTTTT
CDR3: CASSSDREGGELFF

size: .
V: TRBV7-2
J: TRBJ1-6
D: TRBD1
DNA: TGTGCCAGCAGCCCACGGGACAGCCATAATTCACCCCTCCACTTT
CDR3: CASSPRDSHNSPLHF

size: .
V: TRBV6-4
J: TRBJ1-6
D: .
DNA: TGTGCCAGCAGTGACACACAGGACCTTAATTCACCCCTCCACTTT
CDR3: CASSDTQDLNSPLHF

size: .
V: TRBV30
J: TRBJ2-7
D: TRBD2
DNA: TGTGCCTGGTCCCGACTAGCGGGGGAACTCTACGAGCAGTACTTC
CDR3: CAWSRLAGELYEQYF

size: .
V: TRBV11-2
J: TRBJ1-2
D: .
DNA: TGTGCCAGCAGCTTAGGAACCGGGACACTTGGCTACACCTTC
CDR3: CASSLGTGTLGYTF

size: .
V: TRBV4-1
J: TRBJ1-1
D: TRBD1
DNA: TGCGCCAGCAGCCAAGCCCCCTGGACAGGGGGTCCGGACACTGAAGCTTTCTTT
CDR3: CASSQAPWTGGPDTEAFF

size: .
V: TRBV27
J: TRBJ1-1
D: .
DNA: TGTGCCAGCAGTTTAGGTTCAACAGCCATGAACACTGAAGCTTTCTTT
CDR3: CASSLGSTAMNTEAFF

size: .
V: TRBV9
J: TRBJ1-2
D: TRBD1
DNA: TGTGCCAGCAGCCTGACAGGGACCTTCTATGGCTACACCTTC
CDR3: CASSLTGTFYGYTF

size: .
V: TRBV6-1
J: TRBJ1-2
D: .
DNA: TGTGCCAGCAGTGAACGGGGGGTGGGTGGCTACACCTTC
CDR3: CASSERGVGGYTF

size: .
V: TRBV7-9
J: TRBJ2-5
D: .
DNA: TGTGCCAGCAGCTTAATAACTAGCCCCCAAGAGACCCAGTACTTC
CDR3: CASSLITSPQETQYF

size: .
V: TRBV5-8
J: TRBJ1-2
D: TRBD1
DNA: TGTGCCAGCAGCTACAATCGGAGGGACGGGACAGGGGTAGGAGATGGCTACACCTTC
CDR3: CASSYNRRDGTGVGDGYTF

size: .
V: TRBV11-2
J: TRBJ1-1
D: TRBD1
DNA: TGTGCCAGCAGCTTATCCGGGACAGCCATGACTTTGAACACTGAAGCTTTCTTT
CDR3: CASSLSGTAMTLNTEAFF

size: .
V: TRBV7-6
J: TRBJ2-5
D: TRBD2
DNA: TGTGCCAGCAGCTTTCTCGCCGGGACTAGCGGGACCCAAGAGACCCAGTACTTC
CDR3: CASSFLAGTSGTQETQYF

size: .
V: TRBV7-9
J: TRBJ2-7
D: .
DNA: TGTGCCAGCAGCTCCGAAGGGGTGTCGACCTACGAGCAGTACTTC
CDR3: CASSSEGVSTYEQYF

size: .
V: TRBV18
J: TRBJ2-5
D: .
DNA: TGTGCCAGCTCACCTCGGTTGGTCAGCGTGGGCCAAGAGACCCAGTACTTC
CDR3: CASSPRLVSVGQETQYF

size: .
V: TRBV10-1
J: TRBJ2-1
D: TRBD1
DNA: TGCGCCAGCAGTGGTCGGACAGGGGGCTTGGTTGAGCAGTTCTTC
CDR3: CASSGRTGGLVEQFF

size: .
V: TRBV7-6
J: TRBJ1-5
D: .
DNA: TGTGCCAGCAGCTTAGGGGGGGGACAGCCCCAGCATTTT
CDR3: CASSLGGGQPQHF

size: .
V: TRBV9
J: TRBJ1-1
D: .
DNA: TGTGCCAGCAGCCTCCACGGGGGGGGCAGGGCCACTGAAGCTTTCTTT
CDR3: CASSLHGGGRATEAFF

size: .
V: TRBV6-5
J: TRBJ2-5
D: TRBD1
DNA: TGTGCCAGCAATTCCGGGACAGGGGAAGAGACCCAGTACTTC
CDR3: CASNSGTGEETQYF

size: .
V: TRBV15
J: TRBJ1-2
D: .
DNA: TGTGCCACCAGCAGAGAGATAGTGGCTAACTATGGCTACACCTTC
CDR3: CATSREIVANYGYTF

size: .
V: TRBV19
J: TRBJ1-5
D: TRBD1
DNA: TGTGCCAGTAGTATCTGGGACAGGGCCTACCAGGGTAGCAATCAGCCCCAGCATTTT
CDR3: CASSIWDRAYQGSNQPQHF

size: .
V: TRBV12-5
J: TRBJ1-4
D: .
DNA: TGTGCTAGTGGTTTGGTACGAGACAGGCTGGGAGAAAAACTGTTTTTT
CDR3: CASGLVRDRLGEKLFF

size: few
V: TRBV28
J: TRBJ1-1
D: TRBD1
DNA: TGTGCCAGCAGCCGGGGACAGATCCCTGAAGCTTTCTTT
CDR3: CASSRGQIPEAFF

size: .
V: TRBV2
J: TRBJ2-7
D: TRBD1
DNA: TGTGCCAGCAGAGAAATCGGACAGGGGGCGTTCTACGAGCAGTACTTC
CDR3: CASREIGQGAFYEQYF

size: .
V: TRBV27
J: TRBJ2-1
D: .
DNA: TGTGCCAGCAGTCTCGGACAGTCCTCCTCCTACAATGAGCAGTTCTTC
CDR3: CASSLGQSSSYNEQFF

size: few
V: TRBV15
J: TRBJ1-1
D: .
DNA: TGTGCCACCTCAGTTCGAACGGGGGGGTGTAACACTGAAGCTTTCTTT
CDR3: CATSVRTGGCNTEAFF

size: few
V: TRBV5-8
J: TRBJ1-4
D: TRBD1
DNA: TGTGCCAGCAGCACAAACAGGGGAGAAAAACTGTTTTTT
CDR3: CASSTNRGEKLFF

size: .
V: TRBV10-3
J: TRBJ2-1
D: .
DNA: TGTGCCATCAGTGAGTCGGGGCGGGGACCGAACAATGAGCAGTTCTTC
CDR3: CAISESGRGPNNEQFF

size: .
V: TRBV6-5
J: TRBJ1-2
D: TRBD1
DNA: TGTGCCAGCAGCTACGACAGGGGAACTAACTATGGCTACACCTTC
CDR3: CASSYDRGTNYGYTF